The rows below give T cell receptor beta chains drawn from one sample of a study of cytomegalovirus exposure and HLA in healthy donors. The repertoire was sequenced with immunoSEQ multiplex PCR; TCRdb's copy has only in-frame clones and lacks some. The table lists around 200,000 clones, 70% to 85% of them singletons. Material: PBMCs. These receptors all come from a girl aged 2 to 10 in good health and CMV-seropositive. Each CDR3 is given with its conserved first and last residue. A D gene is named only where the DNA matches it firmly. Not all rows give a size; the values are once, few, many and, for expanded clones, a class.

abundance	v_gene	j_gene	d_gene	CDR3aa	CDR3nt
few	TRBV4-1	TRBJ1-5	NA	CASSPGPDHQPQHF	TGCGCCAGCAGTCCAGGCCCCGATCATCAGCCCCAGCATTTT
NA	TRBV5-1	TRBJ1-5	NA	CASSLDGGGNQPQHF	TGCGCCAGCAGCTTGGATGGGGGGGGCAATCAGCCCCAGCATTTT
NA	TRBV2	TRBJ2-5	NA	CASQGTVQETQYF	TGTGCCAGCCAGGGAACAGTTCAAGAGACCCAGTACTTC
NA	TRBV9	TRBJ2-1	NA	CASSPRLAPNEQFF	TGTGCCAGCAGCCCGCGGTTAGCCCCCAATGAGCAGTTCTTC
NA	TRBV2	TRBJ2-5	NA	CASSEALGAGEETQYF	TGTGCCAGCAGTGAAGCGCTTGGGGCAGGGGAAGAGACCCAGTACTTC
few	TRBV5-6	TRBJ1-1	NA	CASSPGLLNTEAFF	TGTGCCAGCAGTCCGGGACTTTTGAACACTGAAGCTTTCTTT
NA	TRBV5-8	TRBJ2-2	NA	CASTRTITTGELFF	TGTGCCAGCACTAGGACAATAACCACCGGGGAGCTGTTTTTT
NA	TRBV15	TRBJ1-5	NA	CATSRDLAGAGQHF	TGTGCCACCAGCAGAGATCTGGCAGGGGCAGGGCAGCATTTT
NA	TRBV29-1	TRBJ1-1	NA	CSVAIPGAFF	TGCAGCGTTGCTATCCCAGGAGCTTTCTTT
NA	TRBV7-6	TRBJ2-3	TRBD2	CASSLGRLAGVDTQYF	TGTGCCAGCAGCTTAGGTCGACTAGCGGGAGTCGATACGCAGTATTTT
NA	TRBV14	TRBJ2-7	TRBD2	CASSQDRLAGGLPYEQYF	TGTGCCAGCAGCCAAGATCGGCTAGCGGGAGGACTTCCCTACGAGCAGTACTTC
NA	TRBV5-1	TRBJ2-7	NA	CASSLIASTTGWQYF	TGCGCCAGCAGCTTAATAGCTAGCACAACAGGGTGGCAGTACTTC
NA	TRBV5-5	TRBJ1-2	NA	CASRPTMYSYGYTF	TGTGCCAGCAGACCCACAATGTATTCCTATGGCTACACCTTC
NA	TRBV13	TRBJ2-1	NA	CASSLASAPYNEQFF	TGTGCCAGCAGCTTAGCTAGCGCGCCTTACAATGAGCAGTTCTTC
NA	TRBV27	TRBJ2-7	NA	CASSSSRQGLYEQYF	TGTGCCAGCAGTTCCAGCCGTCAGGGTCTCTACGAGCAGTACTTC
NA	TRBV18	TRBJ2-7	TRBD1	CASSRDSPYEQYF	TGTGCCAGCTCCCGGGACAGTCCCTACGAGCAGTACTTC
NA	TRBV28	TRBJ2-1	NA	CASSLSRGEQFF	TGTGCCAGCAGTCTTTCTAGAGGTGAGCAGTTCTTC
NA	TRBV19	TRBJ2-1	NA	CASSLSVNNEQFF	TGTGCCAGTAGTTTATCCGTAAACAATGAGCAGTTCTTC
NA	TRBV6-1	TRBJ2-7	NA	CASSAPTYSSIRSEQYF	TGTGCCAGCAGTGCCCCCACCTACTCTAGTATAAGGAGCGAGCAGTACTTC
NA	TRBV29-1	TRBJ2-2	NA	CSVDPRGANTGELFF	TGCAGCGTTGACCCCAGGGGGGCGAACACCGGGGAGCTGTTTTTT
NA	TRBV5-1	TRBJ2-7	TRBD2	CASSLASGRSSYEQYF	TGCGCCAGCAGCTTGGCCAGCGGGAGGTCTTCATACGAGCAGTACTTC
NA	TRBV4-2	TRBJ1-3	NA	CASSQVAEFYSGNTIYF	TGTGCCAGCAGCCAAGTTGCGGAGTTCTACTCTGGAAACACCATATATTTT
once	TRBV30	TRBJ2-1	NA	CAWSAGLNEQFF	TGTGCCTGGAGTGCAGGCCTTAATGAGCAGTTCTTC
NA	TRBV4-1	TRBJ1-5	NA	CASSQEDTKDQPQHF	TGCGCCAGCAGCCAAGAGGACACTAAAGATCAGCCCCAGCATTTT
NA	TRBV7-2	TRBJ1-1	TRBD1	CASSRQGVRFTEAFF	TGTGCCAGCAGCCGACAGGGGGTGAGGTTCACTGAAGCTTTCTTT
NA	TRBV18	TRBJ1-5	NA	CASSERESNQPQHF	TGTGCCAGCTCAGAAAGGGAGAGCAATCAGCCCCAGCATTTT
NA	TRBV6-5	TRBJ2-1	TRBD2	CASSSGLAGYNEQFF	TGTGCCAGCAGTTCGGGACTAGCGGGCTACAATGAGCAGTTCTTC
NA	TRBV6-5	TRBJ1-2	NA	CASSSLCGYTF	TGTGCCAGCAGTTCTCTTTGTGGCTACACCTTC
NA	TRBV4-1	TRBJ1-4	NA	CASSQVGHPDEKLFF	TGCGCCAGCAGCCAAGTAGGACATCCCGATGAAAAACTGTTTTTT